This TCR beta chain originates from a study of T cell repertoires in aging, cancer and after chemotherapy. On the study more broadly: Over several months to years, re-sampled healthy donor repertoires clearly shared clones. The whole study produced a dataset of roughly 8.8 million TCR reads.

Concerning this clonotype: Its antigen remains unknown.

General observations from the study: No conclusions about immunological memory after chemotherapy can be drawn from the repertoire data. Healthy donors lost TCR diversity with age mainly through richness, cancer patients through richness and evenness.

Rearranged V-D-J TRB sequences were amplified with a mixed TRB-A/B primer pool. Each CDR3 protein gets one entry after TCRdb re-called the multiplex PCR reads with MiXCR. This sample has 8,900 or so distinct CDR3 sequences; around a third occur once, and the top ten carry around 3.7%. The CDR3 length is 16 residues. Germline assignment: CDR1 DFQATT and CDR2 SNEGSKA (reference sequence). The V gene lost 6 bases and the J gene lost 3 bases, with 23 bases spanning the gap. Peripheral blood genomic DNA, not sorted cells or RNA, was the template. This TCR was recovered from a human donor in good health. The chain is built from TRBV20-1 and TRBJ1-1, with TRBD1 as a possible D gene (6 bases). Sequenced: blood. CDR3 bases: TGCAGTGCCTTGAGGGGGAGGGGACCTTTGGACACTGAAGCTTTCTTT. Translated: CSALRGRGPLDTEAFF.